These 24 T cell receptor beta chains came from one sample sequenced in a study of patients and donors after allogeneic stem cell transplantation. TCRdb redid the calling of the RT-PCR reads with MiXCR, one entry per CDR3 protein. The sample contains roughly 880,000 distinct CDR3 sequences, more than 15% of which appear only once. The material sequenced was blood, either unsorted or a sorted T cell fraction (not recorded which). All receptors derive from a human donor who was either an allogeneic HSCT recipient or a stem cell or donor lymphocyte infusion donor (not recorded which). It is not recorded whose cells these are; they may come from a transplant donor.

This clonotype was found a few times. One end of the junction varies from germline; a read error may be responsible. The V call is TRBV6-1, the J call TRBJ2-1; 10 positions match TRBD2. Per germline, CDR1 MNHNS and CDR2 SASEGT. The CDR3 extends over 15 amino acids. The CDR3 region is CASSEAGGVYNEQFF. Written as DNA, the CDR3 is TGTGCCAGCAGCGAAGCGGGAGGGGTTTACAATGAGCAGTTCTTC.

This clonotype was counted at least ten times. The V gene is TRBV6-1, the J gene TRBJ1-3; tentative D call: TRBD1 (5 bases). V was shortened by 8 bases and J by 3 bases, with 17 bases between the two germline ends. In germline, CDR1 is MNHNS, CDR2 SASEGT. CDR3 length: 15 residues. CDR3 protein: CASGEKGQLGNTIYF. The CDR3 nucleotides read TGTGCCAGCGGAGAAAAGGGGCAGCTTGGAAACACCATATATTTT.

This clonotype has more than one count but fewer than ten. This chain connects TRBV24-1 to TRBJ2-5; a possible D gene is TRBD1 (6 bases). With 5 bases removed from V and 4 bases from J, the gap between germline ends came to 7 bases. The CDR3 spans 12 residues. Germline-derived CDR1 and CDR2 are KGHDR and SFDVKD. This chain's CDR3 is CATSARGETQYF. The CDR3 nucleotides read TGTGCCACCAGTGCCAGGGGAGAGACCCAGTACTTC.

This clonotype has only a few counts. This rearrangement joins TRBV20-1 to TRBJ2-3; D not certain. The V and J ends lost 7 bases and 6 bases respectively, with 17 bases between them. The CDR3 is 13 residues long. Per germline, CDR1 DFQATT and CDR2 SNEGSKA (reference sequence). The CDR3 loop is CSVYVGGPDTQYF. DNA of the CDR3: TGCAGTGTATATGTGGGTGGGCCCGATACGCAGTATTTT.

The genes are TRBV12-3 or TRBV12-4 and TRBJ2-6, with D tentatively TRBD2 (6 bases). This CDR3 is built from 15 residues. Trimming removed 5 bases at V and 2 bases at J, with 10 bases between. The CDR3 region is CASSTPGAGANVLTF. In nucleotides, the CDR3 is TGTGCCAGCAGTACCCCGGGGGCTGGGGCCAACGTCCTGACTTTC.

V and J are TRBV4-1 and TRBJ1-6; the D is unclear. CDR1 and CDR2 (germline): MGHRA, YSYEKL. Deletions cut 4 bases from V and 8 bases from J, with 15 bases between. The CDR3 extends over 15 amino acids. This CDR3 reads CASSRMVGMDSPLHF. In DNA, the CDR3 is TGCGCCAGCAGCCGCATGGTGGGTATGGATTCACCCCTCCACTTT.

This clonotype was counted between two and nine times. The V and J genes are TRBV4-2 and TRBJ1-6; tentatively, D is TRBD1 (6 bases). With 3 bases removed from V and 8 bases from J, the gap between germline ends came to 14 bases. Germline CDR1 and CDR2: LGHNA and YNFKEQ. CDR3 size: 15 residues. The CDR3 is CASSQEQGWDSPLHF. The DNA for the CDR3 is TGTGCCAGCAGCCAGGAACAGGGTTGGGATTCACCCCTCCACTTT.

This clonotype has ten or more counts. The J gene is TRBJ2-1, the V gene TRBV5-1; 13 bases map to TRBD2. The V gene's germline CDR1 is SGHRS and CDR2 YFSETQ. CDR3 length: 15 amino acids. V gave up 0 bases and J gave up 9 bases; unmatched junction bases: 3. CDR3 region: CASSLGTSGSGEQFF. Here the CDR3 DNA reads TGCGCCAGCAGCTTGGGGACTAGCGGGAGTGGTGAGCAGTTCTTC.

The chain is built from TRBV7-3 and TRBJ2-5; D is undetermined. Trimming pared 4 bases from V and 7 bases from J, leaving 13 bases between. CDR1 SGHTA and CDR2 FQGTGA come from the germline V gene. CDR3 size: 13 residues. The CDR3 spells CASSSETSGTQYF. DNA for the CDR3: TGTGCCAGCAGCTCAGAAACTTCAGGGACCCAGTACTTC.

This clonotype was picked up many times. The genes are TRBV20-1 and TRBJ2-7, with 12 bases lining up with TRBD2. The CDR3 is made up of 14 amino acids. The V segment lost 6 bases and the J segment 4 bases; nucleotides outside the gene matches: 7. In germline, CDR1 is DFQATT, CDR2 SNEGSKA (reference sequence). The CDR3 loop reads CSATTSGRWYEQYF. The CDR3 DNA reads TGCAGTGCAACGACTAGCGGGAGATGGTACGAGCAGTACTTC.

This clonotype has just a few counts. This chain links TRBV12-3 or TRBV12-4 with TRBJ2-3, with 10 positions matching TRBD2. This CDR3 comprises 17 residues. V shed 1 base, J shed 4 bases, and the junction held 8 bases outside the gene matches. The DNA of the CDR3 is TGTGCCAGCAGTTTAGGAAGGCTAGCGGGAGTATCAGATACGCAGTATTTT. It codes for CASSLGRLAGVSDTQYF.

V is TRBV6-5 and J is TRBJ2-3; D is uncertain. The CDR3 sequence is 15 residues long. The germline CDR1 and CDR2 sequences are MNHEY and SVGAGI. V was cut by 0 bases and J by 4 bases, with 11 bases left in between. The CDR3 loop reads CASSYSIVLADTQYF. The CDR3 region has the DNA TGTGCCAGCAGTTACTCGATAGTTTTGGCAGATACGCAGTATTTT.

The V and J genes are TRBV20-1 and TRBJ1-2, with 7 bases lining up with TRBD1. V gave up 6 bases and J gave up 4 bases; unmatched junction bases: 11. The germline gives CDR1 DFQATT, CDR2 SNEGSKA (reference sequence). The CDR3 contains 14 residues. This CDR3 is CSASDRDRPYGYTF. The DNA for the CDR3 is TGCAGTGCAAGTGACCGGGACAGACCCTATGGCTACACCTTC.

The chain combines TRBV20-1 with TRBJ2-3; 14 bases agree with TRBD2. The J segment lost 4 bases and the V segment lost 4 bases, leaving 4 bases of the junction unmatched. The CDR3 runs to 15 residues. Germline V gives CDR1 DFQATT, CDR2 SNEGSKA (reference sequence). This chain's CDR3 is CSATQTSGRADTQYF. The DNA for the CDR3 is TGCAGTGCTACCCAGACTAGCGGGAGGGCAGATACGCAGTATTTT.

This clonotype occurred a few times. The gene calls are TRBV20-1 and TRBJ2-1; tentatively, D is TRBD2 (5 bases). The CDR3 has 15 amino acids. Germline CDR1 is DFQATT and CDR2 is SNEGSKA (reference sequence). V was shortened by 3 bases and J by 9 bases, with 21 bases between the two germline ends. CDR3 amino acids: CSASLVSGGGGEQFF. CDR3 nucleotide sequence: TGCAGTGCTAGTTTGGTGAGCGGCGGAGGTGGTGAGCAGTTCTTC.

In its sample, this clonotype was seen a few times. This sequence joins TRBV6-4 and TRBJ2-7; 9 bases match TRBD2. This CDR3 is 15 amino acids long. Germline V CDR1 and CDR2: MRHNA, SNTAGT. With V trimmed by 6 bases and J by 2 bases, 8 bases remained unmatched. DNA for the CDR3: TGTGCCAGCAGAGTCTTAGCGGGAGAGACCTACGAGCAGTACTTC. Translation gives CASRVLAGETYEQYF.

This chain links TRBV9 with TRBJ1-1; a possible D gene is TRBD1 (6 bases). The germline CDR1 and CDR2 sequences are SGDLS and YYNGEE. V lost 4 bases, J lost 7 bases, and 17 bases lay in between. The CDR3 contains 14 residues. The CDR3 bases are TGTGCCAGCAGCCCGAGGGGGGCCGAAGTTGAAGCTTTCTTT. Translated: CASSPRGAEVEAFF.

This clonotype was seen only a few times. The DNA for the CDR3 is TGCAGCGGCGAGGAGGCAAGGAAGACCCAGTACTTC. It codes for CSGEEARKTQYF. This chain joins TRBV29-1 and TRBJ2-5; weak D call: TRBD2 (5 bases). In germline, CDR1 is SQVTM, CDR2 ANQGSEA. CDR3 length: 12 amino acids. The V end was cut by 7 bases, the J end by 6 bases, with 15 bases between. The full variable domain, in which reference TRBV29-1 and TRBJ2-5 provide the parts outside the CDR3, is SAVISQKPSRDICQRGTSLTIQCQVDSQVTMMFWYRQQPGQSLTLIATANQGSEATYESGFVIDKFPISRPNLTFSTLTVSNMSPEDSSIYLCSGEEARKTQYFGPGTRLLVL.

This clonotype was detected a few times. This chain joins TRBV10-3 and TRBJ1-1; 8 bases map to TRBD1. The CDR3 covers 14 residues. V shed 4 bases, J shed 4 bases, and the junction held 5 bases outside the gene matches. In germline, CDR1 is ENHRY, CDR2 SYGVKD. CDR3 nucleotides: TGTGCCATCAGTGGCACAGGGGGGGGCACTGAAGCTTTCTTT. Protein product: CAISGTGGGTEAFF.

At least ten counts were recorded for this clonotype. This chain links TRBV12-3 or TRBV12-4 with TRBJ1-1; D is possibly TRBD1 (5 bases). The CDR3 is 13 residues long. The ends were cut back, 8 bases at V and 1 base at J, with 11 bases in the middle. The CDR3 nucleotides read TGTGCCAGCCTCCCGGGACCGAACACTGAAGCTTTCTTT. It encodes CASLPGPNTEAFF.

The chain employs TRBV5-4 and TRBJ1-5, with 7 bases lining up with TRBD1. This CDR3 comprises 14 residues. Germline loops: CDR1 SGHNT, CDR2 YYREEE (reference sequence). J lost 5 bases, V lost 4 bases, and 6 bases had no gene match. CDR3 amino acids: CASSAGTVDQPQHF. CDR3 nucleotides: TGTGCCAGCAGCGCGGGGACAGTAGATCAGCCCCAGCATTTT.

The J gene is TRBJ1-1, the V gene TRBV11-3; D remains ambiguous. This CDR3 has 11 amino acids. From germline, CDR1 is SGHNT and CDR2 YENEEA. The V end was cut by 5 bases, the J end by 11 bases, with 12 bases between. The CDR3 loop is CASSLSVGAFF. In nucleotides, the CDR3 is TGTGCCAGCAGCCTCTCAGTCGGGGCTTTCTTT.

The gene calls are TRBV6-1 and TRBJ2-1; TRBD2 matches at 8 bases. Germline trimming cut 4 bases from V and 4 bases from J; bases unmatched to any gene: 6. The germline V gene has CDR1 MNHNS and CDR2 SASEGT. This CDR3 is built from 15 residues. CDR3 sequence (DNA): TGTGCCAGCAGTGGAGGCGGGAGGCTTTACAATGAGCAGTTCTTC. Encoded protein: CASSGGGRLYNEQFF.

This clonotype has a handful of counts. The V call is TRBV25-1, the J call TRBJ1-4; D gene unclear. From germline, CDR1 is MGHDK and CDR2 SYGVNS. CDR3 length: 14 residues. V lost 2 bases to trimming and J lost 5 bases, with 9 bases between them. CDR3 sequence: CASSEQDPNEKLFF. As DNA, the CDR3 is TGTGCCAGCAGTGAACAGGATCCGAATGAAAAACTGTTTTTT. Based on the CDR3 plus reference TRBV25-1 and TRBJ1-4, the full variable domain is EADIYQTPRYLVIGTGKKITLECSQTMGHDKMYWYQQDPGMELHLIHYSYGVNSTEKGDLSSESTVSRIRTEHFPLTLESARPSHTSQYLCASSEQDPNEKLFFGSGTQLSVL.